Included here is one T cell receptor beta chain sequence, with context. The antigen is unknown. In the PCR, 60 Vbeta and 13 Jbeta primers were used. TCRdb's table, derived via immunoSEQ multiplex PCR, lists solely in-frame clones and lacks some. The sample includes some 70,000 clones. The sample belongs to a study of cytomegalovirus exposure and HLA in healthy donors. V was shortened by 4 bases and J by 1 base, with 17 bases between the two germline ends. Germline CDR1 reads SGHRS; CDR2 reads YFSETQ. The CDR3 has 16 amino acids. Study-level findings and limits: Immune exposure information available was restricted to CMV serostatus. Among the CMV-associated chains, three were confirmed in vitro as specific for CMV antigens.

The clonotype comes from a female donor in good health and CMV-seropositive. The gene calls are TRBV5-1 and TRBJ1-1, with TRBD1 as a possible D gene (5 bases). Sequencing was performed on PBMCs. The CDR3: CASSRKSGTTNTEAFF. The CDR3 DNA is TGCGCCAGCAGCCGCAAATCCGGGACTACGAACACTGAAGCTTTCTTT.